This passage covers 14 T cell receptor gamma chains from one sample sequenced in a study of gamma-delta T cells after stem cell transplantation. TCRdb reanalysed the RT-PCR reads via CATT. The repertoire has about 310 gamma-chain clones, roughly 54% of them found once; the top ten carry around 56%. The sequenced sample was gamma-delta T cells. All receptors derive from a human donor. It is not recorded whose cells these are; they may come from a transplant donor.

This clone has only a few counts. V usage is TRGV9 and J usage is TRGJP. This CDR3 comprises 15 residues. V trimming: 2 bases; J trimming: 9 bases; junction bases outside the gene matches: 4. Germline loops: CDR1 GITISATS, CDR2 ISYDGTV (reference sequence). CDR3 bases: TGTGCCTTGTGGGAGGCACCGTTGGGCAAAAAAATCAAGGTATTT. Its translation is CALWEAPLGKKIKVF.

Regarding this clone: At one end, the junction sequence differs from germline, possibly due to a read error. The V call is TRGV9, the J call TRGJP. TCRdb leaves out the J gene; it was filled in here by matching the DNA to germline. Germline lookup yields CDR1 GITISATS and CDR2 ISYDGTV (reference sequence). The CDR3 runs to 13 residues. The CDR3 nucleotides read TGTGCCTTGTGGGAGTTTGGCAAAAAAATCAAGGTATTT. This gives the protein CALWEFGKKIKVF.

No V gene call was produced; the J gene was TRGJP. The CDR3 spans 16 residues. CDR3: CALWEDQELGKKIEVF. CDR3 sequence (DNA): TGTGCCTTGTGGGAGGACCAAGAGTTGGGCAAAAAAATCGAGGTATTT.

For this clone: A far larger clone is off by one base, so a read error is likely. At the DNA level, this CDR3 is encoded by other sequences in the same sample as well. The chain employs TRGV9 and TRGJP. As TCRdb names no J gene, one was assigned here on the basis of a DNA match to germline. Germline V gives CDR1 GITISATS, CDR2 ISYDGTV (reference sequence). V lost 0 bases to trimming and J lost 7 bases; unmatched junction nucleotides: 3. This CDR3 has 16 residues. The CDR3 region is CALWEVEELGKKIKVF. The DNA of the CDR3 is TGTGCCTTGTGGGAGGTGGAGGAGTTGGGCAAAAAAATCAAGGTATTT.

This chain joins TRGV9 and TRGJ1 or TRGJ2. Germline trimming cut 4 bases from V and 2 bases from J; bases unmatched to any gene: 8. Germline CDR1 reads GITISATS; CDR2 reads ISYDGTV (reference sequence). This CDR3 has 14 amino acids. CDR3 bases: TGTGCCTTGTGGGATCAAAAACATTATTATAAGAAACTCTTT. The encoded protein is CALWDQKHYYKKLF.

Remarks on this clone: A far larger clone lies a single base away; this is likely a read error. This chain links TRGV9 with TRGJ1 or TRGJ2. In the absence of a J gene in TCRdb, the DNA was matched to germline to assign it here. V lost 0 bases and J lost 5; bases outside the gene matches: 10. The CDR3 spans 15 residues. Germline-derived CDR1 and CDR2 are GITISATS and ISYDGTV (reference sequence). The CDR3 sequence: CALWEVGGRNYKKLF. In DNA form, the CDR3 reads TGTGCCTTGTGGGAGGTGGGGGGTAGGAATTATAAGAAACTCTTT.

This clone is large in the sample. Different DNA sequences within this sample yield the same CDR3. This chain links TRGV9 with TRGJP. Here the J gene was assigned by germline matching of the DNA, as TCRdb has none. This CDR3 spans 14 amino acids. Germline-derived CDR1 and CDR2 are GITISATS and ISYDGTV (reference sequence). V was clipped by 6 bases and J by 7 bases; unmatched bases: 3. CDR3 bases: TGTGCCTTGTGGCGGGAGTTGGGCAAAAAAATCAAGGTATTT. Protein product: CALWRELGKKIKVF.

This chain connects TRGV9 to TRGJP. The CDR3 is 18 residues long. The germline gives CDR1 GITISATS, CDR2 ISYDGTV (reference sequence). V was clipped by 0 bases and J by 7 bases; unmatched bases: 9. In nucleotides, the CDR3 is TGTGCCTTGTGGGAGGTGCCCCCTTGGGAGTTGGGCAAAAAAATCAAGGTATTT. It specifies CALWEVPPWELGKKIKVF.

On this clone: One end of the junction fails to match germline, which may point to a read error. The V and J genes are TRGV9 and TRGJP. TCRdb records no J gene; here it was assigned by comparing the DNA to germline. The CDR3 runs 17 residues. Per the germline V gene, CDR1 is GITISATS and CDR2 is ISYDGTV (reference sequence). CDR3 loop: CALWDRSGELGKKSKVF. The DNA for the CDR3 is TGTGCCTTGTGGGACCGATCTGGAGAGTTGGGCAAAAAAAGCAAGGTATTT.

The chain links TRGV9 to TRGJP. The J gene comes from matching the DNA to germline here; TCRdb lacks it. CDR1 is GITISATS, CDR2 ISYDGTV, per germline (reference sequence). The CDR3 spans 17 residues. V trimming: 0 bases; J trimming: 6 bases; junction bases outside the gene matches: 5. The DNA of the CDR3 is TGTGCCTTGTGGGAGGTGCAGGGAGAGTTGGGCAAAAAAATCAAGGTATTT. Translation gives CALWEVQGELGKKIKVF.

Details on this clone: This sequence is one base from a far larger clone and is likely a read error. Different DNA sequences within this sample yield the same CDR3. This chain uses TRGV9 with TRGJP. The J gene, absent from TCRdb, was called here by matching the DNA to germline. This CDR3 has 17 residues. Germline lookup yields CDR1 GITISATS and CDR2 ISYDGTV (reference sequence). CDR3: CALWEVHLELGKKIKVF. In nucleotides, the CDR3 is TGTGCCCTGTGGGAGGTGCACCTTGAGTTGGGCAAAAAAATCAAGGTATTT.

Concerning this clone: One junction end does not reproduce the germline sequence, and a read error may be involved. In nucleotides, the CDR3 is TGTGCCTTGTGGGAGGTGTCAGAGTTGGGCAAAAAAAACAAGGTATTT. Amino acid sequence: CALWEVSELGKKNKVF. The chain is built from TRGV9 and TRGJP. TCRdb carries no J gene annotation; the J gene was assigned here by matching the DNA with germline. This CDR3 contains 16 residues. The germline gives CDR1 GITISATS, CDR2 ISYDGTV (reference sequence).

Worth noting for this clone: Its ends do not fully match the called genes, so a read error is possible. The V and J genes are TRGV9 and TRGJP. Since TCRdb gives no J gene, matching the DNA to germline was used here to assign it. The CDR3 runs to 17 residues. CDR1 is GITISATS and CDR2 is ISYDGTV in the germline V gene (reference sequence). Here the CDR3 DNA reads TGTGCCTTGTGGGAGGTGCTGGATGAGTGGGGCAAAAAAATCAAGGTATTT. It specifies CALWEVLDEWGKKIKVF.

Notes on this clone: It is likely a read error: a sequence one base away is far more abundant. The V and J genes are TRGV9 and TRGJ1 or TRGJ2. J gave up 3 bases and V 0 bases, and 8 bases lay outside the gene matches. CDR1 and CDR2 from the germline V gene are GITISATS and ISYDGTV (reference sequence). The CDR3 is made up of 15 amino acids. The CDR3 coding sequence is TGTGCCTTGTGGGAGGTGGGGGGTAGTTATTATAAGAAACTCTTT. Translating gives CALWEVGGSYYKKLF.